The T cell receptor (beta chain) under discussion was sequenced for a study of beta chain features in type 1 diabetes. This clone showed up just a few times. With 5 bases removed from V and 2 bases from J, the gap between germline ends came to 12 bases. The germline CDR1 and CDR2 sequences are SEHNR and FQNEAQ (reference sequence). This CDR3 is 14 amino acids long. All of the isolated RNA was reverse transcribed, so expressed TCRB transcripts were sequenced. Some clones are missing from TCRdb's copy, which holds only in-frame ones; the method was immunoSEQ multiplex PCR. The sample gives hundreds of thousands of clones, roughly 12% of which show up once; 0.017% is in the top ten.

The source of this sequence is a man aged 18 to 29 in good health. The chain uses TRBV7-9 and TRBJ1-1, with D maybe TRBD1 (6 bases). Sequenced: naive CD4+ T cells from blood. The CDR3 spells CASSIRGSNTEAFF. The CDR3 region has the DNA TGTGCCAGCAGCATCAGGGGTAGTAACACTGAAGCTTTCTTT.